This T cell receptor beta chain is drawn from a study of patients and donors after allogeneic stem cell transplantation. Trimming cost V 7 bases and J 0 bases; bases outside gene matches: 6. CDR1 MDHEN and CDR2 SYDVKM come from the germline V gene. This CDR3 spans 14 amino acids. TCRdb reprocessed the RT-PCR reads with MiXCR, giving one entry per CDR3 protein. The sample comprises roughly 200,000 distinct CDR3 sequences, over 30% of which are singletons, and roughly 12% rests with the top ten. The receptor was isolated from a human donor who was either an allogeneic HSCT recipient or a stem cell or donor lymphocyte infusion donor (not recorded which). It is not recorded whose cells these are; they may come from a transplant donor. Sequencing was performed on blood, either unsorted or a sorted T cell fraction (not recorded which). The genes are TRBV28 and TRBJ2-7, with TRBD1 identical over 7 bases. In DNA, the CDR3 is TGTGCCAGCATGGAACAGGGGTCCTCCTACGAGCAGTACTTC. This translates into CASMEQGSSYEQYF.